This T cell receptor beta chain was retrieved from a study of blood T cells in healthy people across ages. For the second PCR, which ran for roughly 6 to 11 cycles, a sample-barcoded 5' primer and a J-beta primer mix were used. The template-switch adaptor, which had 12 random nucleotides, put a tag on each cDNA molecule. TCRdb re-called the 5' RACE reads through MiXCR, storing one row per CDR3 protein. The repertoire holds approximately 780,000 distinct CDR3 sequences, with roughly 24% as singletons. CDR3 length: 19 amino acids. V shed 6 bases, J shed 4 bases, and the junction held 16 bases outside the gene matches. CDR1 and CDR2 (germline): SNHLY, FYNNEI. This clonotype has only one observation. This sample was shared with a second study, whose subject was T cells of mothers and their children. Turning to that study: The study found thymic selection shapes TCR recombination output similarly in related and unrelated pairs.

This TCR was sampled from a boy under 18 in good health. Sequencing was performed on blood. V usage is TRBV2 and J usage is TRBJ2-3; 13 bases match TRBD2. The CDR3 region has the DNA TGTGCCAGCAGCGTACCGGAGAGTGGACTAGCGGGGGTCGCAGATACGCAGTATTTT. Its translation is CASSVPESGLAGVADTQYF.